The rows below give T cell receptor beta chains drawn from one sample of a study of regulatory T cells in long-lasting Graves disease. Via MiXCR, TCRdb re-called the multiplex PCR reads, giving one row per CDR3 protein. This table holds about 440,000 distinct CDR3 sequences, roughly 17% found once. This sample also appeared in a second study, on T cells in Graves' hyperthyroidism and ophthalmopathy.

This specimen was peripheral blood mononuclear cells (PBMCs), taken at new diagnosis, from a patient treated with antithyroid drugs. The receptor source for this set is a woman aged 25 to 39 with Graves disease. The CDR3 runs from the conserved cysteine through the conserved F or W. Fields, in order: CDR3 protein, CDR3 DNA, V gene, J gene, clone size, D gene. A D gene is named only where the DNA matches it firmly. Rows give clone size only sometimes, using once, few, many, or a class for an expanded clone.

CASRIRDEELFF	TGTGCCAGCAGGATAAGAGATGAAGAACTGTTTTTT	TRBV6-1	TRBJ1-4	NA	NA
CASSLNGDEQYF	TGTGCCAGCAGTTTAAATGGGGACGAGCAGTACTTC	TRBV28	TRBJ2-7	many	NA
CASSLTWGAGNTGELFF	TGCGCCAGCAGCTTGACTTGGGGGGCAGGGAACACCGGGGAGCTGTTTTTT	TRBV5-1	TRBJ2-2	few	NA
CASGLAGTTGELFF	TGTGCCAGCGGACTAGCGGGAACCACCGGGGAGCTGTTTTTT	TRBV27	TRBJ2-2	few	TRBD2
CASTLTGVDQPQHF	TGTGCCAGCACCCTGACAGGGGTCGATCAGCCCCAGCATTTT	TRBV28	TRBJ1-5	many	TRBD1
CASSHFTNTGELFF	TGTGCCAGCAGCCATTTTACGAACACCGGGGAGCTGTTTTTT	TRBV11-2	TRBJ2-2	many	NA
CASSQDIGSGSDTQYF	TGCGCCAGCAGCCAAGATATAGGGTCCGGGTCAGATACGCAGTATTTT	TRBV4-3	TRBJ2-3	NA	NA
CASSQRQGTVNYGYTF	TGCGCCAGCAGCCAGAGACAAGGGACAGTTAACTATGGCTACACCTTC	TRBV4-1	TRBJ1-2	NA	TRBD1
CAWSGPLASGYEQYF	TGTGCCTGGAGTGGACCACTGGCTTCCGGCTACGAGCAGTACTTC	TRBV30	TRBJ2-7	many	NA
CASSLGGTASEQYF	TGTGCCAGCAGCTTAGGGGGGACAGCCTCCGAGCAGTACTTC	TRBV5-5	TRBJ2-7	few	NA
CASTSGRMVYNEQFF	TGTGCCAGCACTAGCGGGCGAATGGTCTACAATGAGCAGTTCTTC	TRBV3-1	TRBJ2-1	many	TRBD2
CASSEDAGELFF	TGTGCCAGCAGTGAAGACGCGGGGGAGCTGTTTTTT	TRBV2	TRBJ2-2	many	NA
CASSRLPGQGYSNQPQHF	TGTGCCAGCAGTCGCCTCCCGGGACAGGGGTATAGCAATCAGCCCCAGCATTTT	TRBV27	TRBJ1-5	many	TRBD1
CASSVAGKWRNEQFF	TGTGCCAGCAGCGTAGCCGGGAAGTGGAGGAATGAGCAGTTCTTC	TRBV5-1	TRBJ2-1	few	NA
CASSKTTDYNEQFF	TGTGCCAGTAGTAAGACCACCGACTACAATGAGCAGTTCTTC	TRBV19	TRBJ2-1	many	NA
CATHPDGGTGDEQFF	TGTGCCACCCATCCGGACGGAGGTACGGGAGATGAGCAGTTCTTC	TRBV24-1	TRBJ2-1	NA	NA
CASSHLGGLYGYTF	TGTGCCAGCAGCCACCTCGGTGGCCTCTATGGCTACACCTTC	TRBV3-1	TRBJ1-2	many	NA
CASSTGTGQTEAFF	TGTGCCAGCTCAACCGGGACAGGCCAAACTGAAGCTTTCTTT	TRBV18	TRBJ1-1	NA	TRBD1
CASSYAGGRPDEQYF	TGTGCCAGCAGTTACGCGGGGGGGCGCCCCGACGAGCAGTACTTC	TRBV6-2/TRBV6-3	TRBJ2-7	many	TRBD2
CASSLSAGNYEQYF	TGCGCCAGCAGCCTCTCCGCGGGAAACTACGAGCAGTACTTC	TRBV5-1	TRBJ2-7	few	NA